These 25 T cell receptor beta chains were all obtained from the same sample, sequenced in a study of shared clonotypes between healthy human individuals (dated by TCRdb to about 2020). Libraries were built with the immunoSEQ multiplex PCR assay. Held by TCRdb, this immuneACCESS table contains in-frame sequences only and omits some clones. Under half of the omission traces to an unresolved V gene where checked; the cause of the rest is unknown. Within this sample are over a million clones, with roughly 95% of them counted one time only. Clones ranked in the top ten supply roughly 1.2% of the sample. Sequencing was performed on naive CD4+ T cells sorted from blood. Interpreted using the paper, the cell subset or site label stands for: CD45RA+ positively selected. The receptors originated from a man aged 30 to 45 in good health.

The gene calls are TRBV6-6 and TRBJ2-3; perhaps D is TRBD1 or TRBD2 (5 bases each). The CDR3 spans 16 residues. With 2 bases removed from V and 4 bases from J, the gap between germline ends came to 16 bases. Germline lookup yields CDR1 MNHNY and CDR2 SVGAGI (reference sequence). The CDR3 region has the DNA TGTGCCAGCAGTTACCCTAAAGGGACGTCCCCAGATACGCAGTATTTT. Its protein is CASSYPKGTSPDTQYF.

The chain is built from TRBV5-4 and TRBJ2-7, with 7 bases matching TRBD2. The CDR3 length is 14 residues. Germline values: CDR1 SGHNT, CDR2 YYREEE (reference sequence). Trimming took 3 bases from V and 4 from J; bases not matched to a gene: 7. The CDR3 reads CASSSWRGGYEQYF. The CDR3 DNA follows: TGTGCCAGCAGCTCCTGGCGGGGAGGGTACGAGCAGTACTTC.

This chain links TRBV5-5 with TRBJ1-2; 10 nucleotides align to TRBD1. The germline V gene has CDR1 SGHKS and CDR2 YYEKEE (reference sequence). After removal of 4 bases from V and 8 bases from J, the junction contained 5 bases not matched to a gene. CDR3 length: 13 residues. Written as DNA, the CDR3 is TGTGCCAGCAGCCGACAGGGGGCGCGAGGCTACACCTTC. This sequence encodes CASSRQGARGYTF. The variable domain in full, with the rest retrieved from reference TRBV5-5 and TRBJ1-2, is DAGVTQSPTHLIKTRGQQVTLRCSPISGHKSVSWYQQVLGQGPQFIFQYYEKEERGRGNFPDRFSARQFPNYSSELNVNALLLGDSALYLCASSRQGARGYTFGSGTRLTVV.

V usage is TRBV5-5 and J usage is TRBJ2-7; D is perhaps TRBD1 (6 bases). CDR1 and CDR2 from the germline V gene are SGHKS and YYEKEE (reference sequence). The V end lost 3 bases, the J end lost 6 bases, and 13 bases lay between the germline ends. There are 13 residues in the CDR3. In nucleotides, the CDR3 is TGTGCCAGCAGCTCCACCCCCAGGGGCGAGCAGTACTTC. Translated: CASSSTPRGEQYF.

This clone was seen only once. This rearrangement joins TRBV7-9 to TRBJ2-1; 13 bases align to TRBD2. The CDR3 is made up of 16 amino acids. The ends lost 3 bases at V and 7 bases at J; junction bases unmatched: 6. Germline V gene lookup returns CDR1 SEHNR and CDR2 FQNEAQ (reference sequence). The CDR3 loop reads CASSFRKTSGRNEQFF. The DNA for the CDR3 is TGTGCCAGCAGCTTCCGTAAGACTAGCGGGAGGAATGAGCAGTTCTTC.

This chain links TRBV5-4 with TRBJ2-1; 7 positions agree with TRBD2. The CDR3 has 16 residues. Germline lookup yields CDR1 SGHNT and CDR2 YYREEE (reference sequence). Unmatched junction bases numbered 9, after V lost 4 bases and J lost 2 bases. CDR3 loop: CASSAKRDPPYNEQFF. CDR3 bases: TGTGCCAGCAGCGCTAAGCGGGACCCTCCCTACAATGAGCAGTTCTTC.

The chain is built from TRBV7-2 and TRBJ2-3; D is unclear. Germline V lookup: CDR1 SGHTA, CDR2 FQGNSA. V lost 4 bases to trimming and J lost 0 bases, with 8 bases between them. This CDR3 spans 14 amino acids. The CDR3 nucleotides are TGTGCCAGCAGCTCCAGGACCAGCACAGATACGCAGTATTTT. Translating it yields CASSSRTSTDTQYF.

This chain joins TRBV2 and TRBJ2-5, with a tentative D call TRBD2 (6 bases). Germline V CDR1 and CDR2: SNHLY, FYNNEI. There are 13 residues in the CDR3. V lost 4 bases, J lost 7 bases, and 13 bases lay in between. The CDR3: CASSGAGGGTQYF. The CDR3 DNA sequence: TGTGCCAGCAGTGGGGCCGGGGGAGGGACCCAGTACTTC.

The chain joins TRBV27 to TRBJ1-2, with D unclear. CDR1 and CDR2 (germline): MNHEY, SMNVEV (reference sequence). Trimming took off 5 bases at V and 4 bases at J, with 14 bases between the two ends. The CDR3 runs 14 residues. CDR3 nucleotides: TGTGCCAGCAGTGCCCGAGGGTCCTCCTATGGCTACACCTTC. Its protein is CASSARGSSYGYTF.

CDR3: CASSASGYNEQFF. CDR3 bases: TGCGCCAGCAGCGCCAGCGGTTACAATGAGCAGTTCTTC. J is TRBJ2-1 and V is TRBV5-1; the D gene is possibly TRBD2 (5 bases). The CDR3 is 13 amino acids. V lost 4 bases, J lost 4 bases, and 9 bases lay in between. Germline loops: CDR1 SGHRS, CDR2 YFSETQ.

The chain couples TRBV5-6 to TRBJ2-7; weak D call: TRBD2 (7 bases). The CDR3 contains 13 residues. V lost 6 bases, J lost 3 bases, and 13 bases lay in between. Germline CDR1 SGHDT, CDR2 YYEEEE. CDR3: CASTLGGLYEQYF. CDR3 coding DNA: TGTGCCAGCACCCTGGGGGGGCTCTACGAGCAGTACTTC.

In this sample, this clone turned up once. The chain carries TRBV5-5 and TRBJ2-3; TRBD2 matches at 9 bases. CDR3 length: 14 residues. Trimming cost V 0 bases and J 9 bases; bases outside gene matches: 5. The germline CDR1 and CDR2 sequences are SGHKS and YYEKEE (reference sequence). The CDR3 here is CASSLGLAGPTQYF. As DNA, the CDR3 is TGTGCCAGCAGCTTGGGCCTAGCGGGGCCGACGCAGTATTTT.

CDR3 nucleotides: TGTGCACTTACAAAGTGGGAGACCTACGAGCAGTACTTC. This sequence encodes CALTKWETYEQYF. The genes are TRBV2 and TRBJ2-7; perhaps TRBD2 as D (5 bases). Germline V CDR1 and CDR2: SNHLY, FYNNEI. CDR3 length: 13 amino acids.

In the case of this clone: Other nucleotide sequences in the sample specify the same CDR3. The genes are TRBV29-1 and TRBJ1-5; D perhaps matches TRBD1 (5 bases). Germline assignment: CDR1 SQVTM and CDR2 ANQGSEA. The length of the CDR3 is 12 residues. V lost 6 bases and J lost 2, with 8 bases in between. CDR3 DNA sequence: TGCAGCGTCAGGGAGGGCAATCAGCCCCAGCATTTT. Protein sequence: CSVREGNQPQHF.

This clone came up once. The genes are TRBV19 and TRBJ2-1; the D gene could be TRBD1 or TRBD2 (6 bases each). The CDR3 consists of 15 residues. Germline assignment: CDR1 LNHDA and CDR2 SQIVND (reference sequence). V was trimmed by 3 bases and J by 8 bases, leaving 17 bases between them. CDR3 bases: TGTGCCAGTAGTATGGGGGGCCGGCGGGACGATGAGCAGTTCTTC. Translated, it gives CASSMGGRRDDEQFF.

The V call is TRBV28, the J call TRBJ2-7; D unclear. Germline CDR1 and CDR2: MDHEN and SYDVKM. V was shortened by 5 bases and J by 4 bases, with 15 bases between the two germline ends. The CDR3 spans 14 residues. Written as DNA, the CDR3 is TGTGCCAGCAGTAATAGTGTGGTTGCGTACGAGCAGTACTTC. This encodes CASSNSVVAYEQYF.

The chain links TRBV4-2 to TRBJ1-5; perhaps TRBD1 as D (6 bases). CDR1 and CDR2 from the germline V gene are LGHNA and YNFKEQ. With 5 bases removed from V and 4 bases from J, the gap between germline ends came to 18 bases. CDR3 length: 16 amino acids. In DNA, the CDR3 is TGTGCCAGCAGCTCAAGGGCCAGGGGCGTAAATCAGCCCCAGCATTTT. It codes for CASSSRARGVNQPQHF.

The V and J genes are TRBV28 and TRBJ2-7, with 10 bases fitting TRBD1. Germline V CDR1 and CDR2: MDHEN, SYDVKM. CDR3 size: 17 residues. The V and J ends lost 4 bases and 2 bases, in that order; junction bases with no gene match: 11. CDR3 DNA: TGTGCCAGCAGTTCACCGGGACAGGGGCCATCCCCCTACGAGCAGTACTTC. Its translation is CASSSPGQGPSPYEQYF.

CDR3 bases: TGTGCCACCAGCAGAGATCTGGTACAGCCGAGTACCTACGAGCAGTACTTC. As protein: CATSRDLVQPSTYEQYF. This chain joins TRBV15 and TRBJ2-7; D unclear. This CDR3 contains 17 residues. Germline CDR1 reads LNHNV; CDR2 reads YYDKDF (reference sequence). V lost 0 bases to trimming and J lost 2 bases, with 17 bases between them.

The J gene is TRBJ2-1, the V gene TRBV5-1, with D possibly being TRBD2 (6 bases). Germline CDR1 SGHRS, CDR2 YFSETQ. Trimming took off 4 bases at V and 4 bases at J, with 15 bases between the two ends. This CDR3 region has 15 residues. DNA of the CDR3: TGCGCCAGCAGCCCGGCGGGGACCTTGTACAATGAGCAGTTCTTC. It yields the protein CASSPAGTLYNEQFF.

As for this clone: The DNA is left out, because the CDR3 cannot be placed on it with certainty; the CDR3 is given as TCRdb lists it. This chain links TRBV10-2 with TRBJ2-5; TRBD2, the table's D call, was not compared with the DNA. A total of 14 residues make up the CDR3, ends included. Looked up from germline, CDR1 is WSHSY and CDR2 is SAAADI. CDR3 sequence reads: CASSTSGGRETQYF.

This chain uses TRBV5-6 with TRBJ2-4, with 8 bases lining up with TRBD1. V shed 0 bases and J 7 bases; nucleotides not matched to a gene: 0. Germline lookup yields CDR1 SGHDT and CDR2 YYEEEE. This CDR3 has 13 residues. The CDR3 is CASSLDRGNIQYF. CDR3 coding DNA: TGTGCCAGCAGCTTGGACAGGGGGAACATTCAGTACTTC.

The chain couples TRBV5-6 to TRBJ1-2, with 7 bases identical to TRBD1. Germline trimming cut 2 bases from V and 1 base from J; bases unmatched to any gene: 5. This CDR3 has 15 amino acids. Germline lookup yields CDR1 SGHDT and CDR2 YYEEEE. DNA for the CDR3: TGTGCCAGCAGCTTCGGGACAGCCCTTAACTATGGCTACACCTTC. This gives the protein CASSFGTALNYGYTF.

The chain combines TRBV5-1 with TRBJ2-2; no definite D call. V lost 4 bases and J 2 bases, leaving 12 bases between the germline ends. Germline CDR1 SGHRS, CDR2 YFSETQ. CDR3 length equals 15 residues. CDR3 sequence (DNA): TGCGCCAGCAGCCCGGGCGGCGGAAACACCGGGGAGCTGTTTTTT. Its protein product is CASSPGGGNTGELFF.

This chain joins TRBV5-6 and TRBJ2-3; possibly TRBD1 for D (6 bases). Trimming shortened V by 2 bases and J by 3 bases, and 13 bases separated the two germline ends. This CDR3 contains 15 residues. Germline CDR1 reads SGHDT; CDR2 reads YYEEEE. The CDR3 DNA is TGTGCCAGCAGCTTCGTAGACAGGAAAACAGATACGCAGTATTTT. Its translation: CASSFVDRKTDTQYF.